The sequence of this TCR beta chain was determined in a study of blood T cell repertoires in COVID-19. The overall study: Sites across the United States, Italy and Spain contributed samples from acute and convalescent COVID-19. PBMCs, B-cell-depleted T cells, or T cells provided the cDNA or gDNA that made up the material.

Per the authors' pipeline: Estimates of nucleated cell counts were drawn from the amplification of reference gene primers. Generated by immunoSEQ multiplex PCR, the TCRdb table keeps only in-frame clones and is missing some. That table is the source of V, J and clone size, and D and trimming were worked out from the DNA. The table has 36,000 or so clones, about nine tenths seen once. Germline values: CDR1 SGDLS, CDR2 YYNGEE. This CDR3 is built from 15 residues. V was pared by 4 bases and J by 0 bases, with 8 bases between. Sequenced input: peripheral blood. The origin of this receptor is a human donor in a cohort sampled during active COVID-19. J is TRBJ1-6 and V is TRBV9; D possibly corresponds to TRBD1 (5 bases). The CDR3 sequence: CASSPDSSYNSPLHF. The CDR3, as DNA: TGTGCCAGCAGCCCCGACAGCTCCTATAATTCACCCCTCCACTTT.